This TCR beta chain appears in the sequencing data of a study of CXCR3-negative and CXCR3-positive naive CD8 T cells. Study observations and caveats: For CXCR3-positive naive cells, TRB CDR3s were more hydrophobic than those of CXCR3-negative naive cells.

Of note for this clonotype: Antigen unknown.

The authors prepared UMI-labeled TRB cDNA libraries by 5' RACE. TCRdb reprocessed the 5' RACE reads, keeping one entry per CDR3 protein, no DNA. The table gives roughly 120,000 distinct CDR3 sequences; the top ten clones make up about 0.54% of it. CDR1 is SQVTM and CDR2 is ANQGSEA in the germline V gene. The CDR3 extends over 14 amino acids. Sequenced: naive CXCR3+ CD8+ T cells from blood. Subset meaning: CD45RO-CCR7+CD27+CD95- naive CD8+ T cells expressing CXCR3 (TNR3+). The clonotype originates from a human donor in good health. Some clones in this sample may be carry-over from other donors' samples. V and J are TRBV29-1 and TRBJ1-1; TCRdb calls TRBD1, which cannot be checked without DNA. CDR3 region: CSVEWTGRNTEAFF. The entire variable domain, with the rest obtained from reference TRBV29-1 and TRBJ1-1, is as follows: SAVISQKPSRDICQRGTSLTIQCQVDSQVTMMFWYRQQPGQSLTLIATANQGSEATYESGFVIDKFPISRPNLTFSTLTVSNMSPEDSSIYLCSVEWTGRNTEAFFGQGTRLTVV.